Listed here are 32 T cell receptor beta chains from one sample, sequenced in a study of blood T cell repertoires in COVID-19. Sequencing used immunoSEQ multiplex PCR; TCRdb keeps in-frame clones, though not all of them. The sample gives fewer than 250,000 clones, approximately 80% of which show up once; around 6.5% is in the top ten. The sequencing sample was made of peripheral blood. The source is a woman in her sixties with active or convalescent COVID-19.

The rearrangement joins TRBV10-3 to TRBJ2-7; D remains unclear. The CDR3 is made up of 14 amino acids. Trimming removed 0 bases from V and 3 bases from J, with 9 bases in between. Germline CDR1 and CDR2: ENHRY and SYGVKD. The CDR3 nucleotides read TGTGCCATCAGTGAGTCATCTGGCCACTACGAGCAGTACTTC. Translated, it gives CAISESSGHYEQYF.

The chain joins TRBV6-5 to TRBJ2-7, with TRBD1 identical over 7 bases. Germline V gene lookup returns CDR1 MNHEY and CDR2 SVGAGI. This CDR3 has 14 amino acids. Trimming cost V 6 bases and J 3 bases; bases outside gene matches: 8. In DNA, the CDR3 is TGTGCCAGCAGGAGGGGGCGTCTAGACTACGAGCAGTACGTC. Protein: CASRRGRLDYEQYV.

The gene calls are TRBV6-6 and TRBJ2-1, with unresolved D. The V gene lost 6 bases and the J gene lost 5 bases, with 17 bases spanning the gap. The CDR3 has 15 residues. Per germline, CDR1 MNHNY and CDR2 SVGAGI (reference sequence). In nucleotides, the CDR3 is TGTGCCAGCAGGGTTCCCGGTTCTGTGGACAATGAGCAGTTCTTC. Its protein product is CASRVPGSVDNEQFF.

V is TRBV5-1 and J is TRBJ2-5; tentative D call: TRBD1 (5 bases). The V and J ends lost 0 bases and 5 bases respectively, with 14 bases between them. This CDR3 has 15 residues. The germline V gene encodes CDR1 SGHRS and CDR2 YFSETQ. This CDR3 reads CASSLVAQGGETQYF. DNA for the CDR3: TGCGCCAGCAGCTTGGTGGCCCAGGGTGGCGAGACCCAGTACTTC.

The J gene is TRBJ2-7, the V gene TRBV30; D might be TRBD2 (5 bases). V lost 4 bases to trimming and J lost 6 bases, with 22 bases between them. The CDR3 runs 15 residues. CDR1 and CDR2 from the germline V gene are GTSNPN and SVGIG (reference sequence). This CDR3 reads CAWKATPQAAGEQYF. The CDR3 DNA reads TGTGCCTGGAAGGCGACTCCTCAAGCCGCGGGCGAGCAGTACTTC. Full variable domain (outside the CDR3, taken from reference TRBV30 and TRBJ2-7): SQTIHQWPATLVQPVGSPLSLECTVEGTSNPNLYWYRQAAGRGLQLLFYSVGIGQISSEVPQNLSASRPQDRQFILSSKKLLLSDSGFYLCAWKATPQAAGEQYFGPGTRLTVT.

CDR3 in amino acids: CASSFEGETQYF. Here the CDR3 DNA reads TGTGCCAGCAGCTTTGAGGGAGAGACCCAGTACTTC. This chain joins TRBV11-2 and TRBJ2-5, with D perhaps matching TRBD2 (5 bases). V gave up 3 bases and J gave up 4 bases, with 6 bases separating them. The CDR3 contains 12 residues. Per the germline V gene, CDR1 is SGHAT and CDR2 is FQNNGV.

The rearrangement uses TRBV29-1 and TRBJ2-3; TRBD2 matches 8 bases. Trimming took 5 bases from V and 1 from J; bases not matched to a gene: 11. This CDR3 comprises 16 residues. The germline gives CDR1 SQVTM, CDR2 ANQGSEA. The CDR3: CSVSPPAGVGTDTQYF. The CDR3 DNA is TGCAGCGTTAGCCCCCCAGCGGGAGTAGGCACAGATACGCAGTATTTT.

The chain joins TRBV3-1 (or the pseudogene TRBV3-2) to TRBJ2-3; D is ambiguous. Germline V lookup: CDR1 LGHDT, CDR2 YNNKEL (reference sequence). This CDR3 is built from 14 residues. The V gene lost 4 bases and the J gene lost 2 bases, with 10 bases spanning the gap. The CDR3 DNA follows: TGTGCCAGCAGCCTGGCCCTTATCACAGATACGCAGTATTTT. Residues: CASSLALITDTQYF.

The rearrangement uses TRBV7-9 and TRBJ2-1, with 8 bases matching TRBD1. Germline CDR1 SEHNR, CDR2 FQNEAQ (reference sequence). Trimming at V came to 5 bases and at J to 9 bases, leaving 6 bases not matched to a gene. The CDR3 has 13 residues. CDR3 region: CASSDRGEFEQFF. The CDR3 region has the DNA TGTGCCAGCAGCGACAGGGGAGAGTTTGAGCAGTTCTTC. Drawing the rest from reference TRBV7-9 and TRBJ2-1, the complete variable domain is DTGVSQNPRHKITKRGQNVTFRCDPISEHNRLYWYRQTLGQGPEFLTYFQNEAQLEKSRLLSDRFSAERPKGSFSTLEIQRTEQGDSAMYLCASSDRGEFEQFFGPGTRLTVL.

This rearrangement joins TRBV2 to TRBJ1-5, with 8 bases identical to TRBD1. Germline V gene lookup returns CDR1 SNHLY and CDR2 FYNNEI. With 3 bases clipped from V and 2 bases from J, the junction kept 3 bases outside the gene matches. The CDR3 extends over 15 amino acids. The CDR3 region is CASSEQGAGNQPQHF. The CDR3 DNA sequence: TGTGCCAGCAGTGAGCAGGGGGCGGGCAATCAGCCCCAGCATTTT.

The chain combines TRBV15 with TRBJ2-1; 10 nucleotides match TRBD2. V lost 8 bases, J lost 8 bases, and 9 bases stayed unmatched. The CDR3 spans 14 residues. Germline-derived CDR1 and CDR2 are LNHNV and YYDKDF (reference sequence). The CDR3 sequence: CATELAGGADEQFF. As DNA, the CDR3 is TGTGCCACCGAATTAGCGGGGGGAGCGGATGAGCAGTTCTTC.

This chain connects TRBV2 to TRBJ1-2; D gene unclear. Germline V gives CDR1 SNHLY, CDR2 FYNNEI. The CDR3 consists of 13 residues. Trimming took 3 bases from V and 4 from J, leaving 9 bases between them. Written as DNA, the CDR3 is TGTGCCAGCAGTGACCAACAGATCTATGGCTACACCTTC. This gives the protein CASSDQQIYGYTF.

This rearrangement joins TRBV10-3 to TRBJ1-2; D possibly corresponds to TRBD1 (5 bases). This CDR3 contains 13 residues. Deletions cut 2 bases from V and 4 bases from J, with 8 bases between. Per germline, CDR1 ENHRY and CDR2 SYGVKD. The CDR3 reads CAISEDRFYGYTF. The CDR3, as DNA: TGTGCCATCAGTGAGGACAGATTCTATGGCTACACCTTC.

The chain combines TRBV2 with TRBJ1-1; D ambiguous. The CDR3 sequence is 10 residues long. The germline CDR1 and CDR2 sequences are SNHLY and FYNNEI. Trimming took 8 bases from V and 6 from J, leaving 7 bases between them. CDR3 DNA sequence: TGTGCCAGCTGGGGAGCTGAAGCTTTCTTT. This encodes CASWGAEAFF.

The chain joins TRBV19 to TRBJ1-4; D perhaps matches TRBD1 (6 bases). Germline CDR1 reads LNHDA; CDR2 reads SQIVND (reference sequence). The CDR3 is made up of 15 amino acids. The ends were cut back, 4 bases at V and 8 bases at J, with 17 bases in the middle. The CDR3 reads CASSSQQGRGEKLFF. CDR3 DNA sequence: TGTGCCAGTAGTAGCCAACAGGGTCGAGGCGAAAAACTGTTTTTT.

The chain employs TRBV4-1 and TRBJ2-7; D not resolved. Trimming stripped 4 bases from V and 0 bases from J, with 10 bases between. In germline, CDR1 is MGHRA, CDR2 YSYEKL. The CDR3 is made up of 14 amino acids. The CDR3 nucleotides are TGCGCCAGCAGCCTACAAGTGGCCTCCTACGAGCAGTACTTC. It yields the protein CASSLQVASYEQYF.

CDR3 DNA: TGTGCCAGCGAATACGGACAGAACACTGAAGCTTTCTTT. This sequence encodes CASEYGQNTEAFF. The J gene is TRBJ1-1, the V gene TRBV19; perhaps TRBD1 as D (5 bases). The germline V and J ends were trimmed by 9 bases and 1 base, with 12 bases remaining between them. The CDR3 spans 13 residues. Looked up from germline, CDR1 is LNHDA and CDR2 is SQIVND (reference sequence).

The chain uses TRBV19 and TRBJ1-4; 10 nucleotides agree with TRBD1. Germline V gene data show CDR1 as LNHDA and CDR2 as SQIVND (reference sequence). CDR3 length equals 20 residues. Germline trimming cut 4 bases from V and 5 bases from J; bases unmatched to any gene: 19. This chain's CDR3 is CASSTHRIPSTGGENEKLFF. Here the CDR3 DNA reads TGTGCCAGTAGTACCCACCGGATCCCCTCGACAGGGGGCGAAAATGAAAAACTGTTTTTT.

This clone was observed a single time. CDR3 DNA: TGCGCCAGCATGGGACAGTACACCGGGGAGCTGTTTTTT. It yields the protein CASMGQYTGELFF. The rearrangement joins TRBV10-2 to TRBJ2-2, with 7 bases aligning to TRBD1. The length of the CDR3 is 13 residues. Looked up from germline, CDR1 is WSHSY and CDR2 is SAAADI. The V segment lost 7 bases and the J segment 3 bases; nucleotides outside the gene matches: 2.

DNA for the CDR3: TGCGCCAGCAGTGACGGCGGGGGCCCTAACACCGGGGAGCTGTTTTTT. Its protein is CASSDGGGPNTGELFF. The chain couples TRBV10-1 to TRBJ2-2; possibly TRBD2 for D (7 bases). The V end lost 3 bases, the J end lost 2 bases, and 13 bases lay between the germline ends. From germline, CDR1 is WNHNN and CDR2 SYGVQD (reference sequence). The CDR3 has 16 amino acids.

The chain recombines TRBV5-5 with TRBJ2-3; 7 bases agree with TRBD2. The CDR3 extends over 15 amino acids. Trimming took 2 bases from V and 2 from J; bases not matched to a gene: 5. Germline CDR1 SGHKS, CDR2 YYEKEE (reference sequence). The CDR3 region has the DNA TGTGCCAGCAGCTTAAGCGGGGCGATCACAGATACGCAGTATTTT. This encodes CASSLSGAITDTQYF.

The chain couples TRBV14 to TRBJ2-1; unclear D gene. The germline V gene encodes CDR1 SGHDN and CDR2 FVKESK. V lost 0 bases to trimming and J lost 6 bases, with 6 bases between them. This CDR3 is built from 13 residues. The CDR3 coding sequence is TGTGCCAGCAGCCAAGAAAACTCCAATGAGCAGTTCTTC. This sequence encodes CASSQENSNEQFF.

The chain joins TRBV5-4 to TRBJ2-2; TRBD2 is a possible D gene (7 bases). V was cut by 7 bases and J by 2 bases, with 15 bases left in between. The V gene's germline CDR1 is SGHNT and CDR2 YYREEE (reference sequence). The CDR3 extends over 15 amino acids. The DNA for the CDR3 is TGTGCCAGCCGAAATCGGGGGGCCAACACCGGGGAGCTGTTTTTT. Protein sequence: CASRNRGANTGELFF.

V is TRBV11-3 and J is TRBJ1-6; no reliable D call. Germline CDR1 and CDR2: SGHNT and YENEEA. V gave up 4 bases and J gave up 9 bases, with 10 bases separating them. This CDR3 is built from 13 residues. CDR3 DNA: TGTGCCAGCAGCTCGGGAAAGGGTTCACCCCTCCACTTT. The encoded protein is CASSSGKGSPLHF. The variable domain in full, with the rest retrieved from reference TRBV11-3 and TRBJ1-6, is EAGVVQSPRYKIIEKKQPVAFWCNPISGHNTLYWYLQNLGQGPELLIRYENEEAVDDSQLPKDRFSAERLKGVDSTLKIQPAELGDSAVYLCASSSGKGSPLHFGNGTRLTVT.

This rearrangement joins TRBV19 to TRBJ2-7; possible D gene TRBD2, 6 bases. This CDR3 has 13 amino acids. CDR1 and CDR2 (germline): LNHDA, SQIVND (reference sequence). V was trimmed by 5 bases and J by 2 bases, leaving 10 bases between them. The CDR3 nucleotides read TGTGCCAGTAGTCCGGGACTTACCTACGAGCAGTACTTC. Protein product: CASSPGLTYEQYF.

This rearrangement joins TRBV6-5 to TRBJ1-5, with TRBD1 identical over 8 bases. The CDR3 is 16 residues long. The V gene's germline CDR1 is MNHEY and CDR2 SVGAGI. With V trimmed by 1 base and J by 0 bases, 2 bases remained unmatched. The CDR3 region has the DNA TGTGCCAGCAGTTACTGGACAGGGATTAGCAATCAGCCCCAGCATTTT. It translates to CASSYWTGISNQPQHF.

The chain couples TRBV28 to TRBJ2-1, with D maybe TRBD1 (6 bases). CDR1 and CDR2 from the germline V gene are MDHEN and SYDVKM. The CDR3 sequence is 15 residues long. V gave up 8 bases and J gave up 3 bases, with 17 bases separating them. CDR3 sequence reads: CASEPTGPLYNEQFF. The CDR3, as DNA: TGTGCCAGCGAGCCCACAGGGCCTCTCTACAATGAGCAGTTCTTC.

This clone came up a few times. The chain couples TRBV7-2 to TRBJ1-5; a possible D gene is TRBD1 (6 bases). Germline CDR1 SGHTA, CDR2 FQGNSA. The CDR3 contains 14 residues. Trimming removed 7 bases at V and 7 bases at J, with 17 bases between. The chain's CDR3 is CASTMIQGDQPQHF. CDR3 DNA: TGTGCCAGCACCATGATACAGGGAGACCAGCCCCAGCATTTT.

This chain uses TRBV5-1 with TRBJ2-5; D is possibly TRBD2 (6 bases). The CDR3 length is 16 residues. CDR1 and CDR2 from the germline V gene are SGHRS and YFSETQ. V gave up 0 bases and J gave up 5 bases, with 17 bases separating them. The CDR3 bases are TGCGCCAGCAGCTTGGACGCGGCGGGTCGGGGGGAGACCCAGTACTTC. It is translated as CASSLDAAGRGETQYF.

This clone turned up a few times. The genes are TRBV5-4 and TRBJ2-3, with D perhaps matching TRBD2 (6 bases). Trimming stripped 6 bases from V and 0 bases from J, with 11 bases between. This CDR3 has 14 amino acids. Germline CDR1 reads SGHNT; CDR2 reads YYREEE (reference sequence). CDR3 in amino acids: CASKWAGSTDTQYF. In DNA, the CDR3 is TGTGCCAGCAAGTGGGCGGGAAGCACAGATACGCAGTATTTT.

J is TRBJ2-1 and V is TRBV13, with D possibly matching TRBD2 (6 bases). Deletions cut 1 base from V and 6 bases from J, with 10 bases between. The CDR3 has 14 residues. Germline values: CDR1 PRHDT, CDR2 FYEKMQ (reference sequence). The CDR3 here is CASSLAGESNEQFF. The DNA for the CDR3 is TGTGCCAGCAGCTTAGCGGGAGAAAGCAATGAGCAGTTCTTC.

CDR3 protein: CATSDLLDEQFF. The CDR3 DNA reads TGTGCCACCAGTGATTTACTGGATGAGCAGTTCTTC. The J gene is TRBJ2-1, the V gene TRBV24-1; D is ambiguous. The CDR3 is 12 residues long. Germline V gene data show CDR1 as KGHDR and CDR2 as SFDVKD. V gave up 1 base and J gave up 8 bases, with 5 bases separating them.